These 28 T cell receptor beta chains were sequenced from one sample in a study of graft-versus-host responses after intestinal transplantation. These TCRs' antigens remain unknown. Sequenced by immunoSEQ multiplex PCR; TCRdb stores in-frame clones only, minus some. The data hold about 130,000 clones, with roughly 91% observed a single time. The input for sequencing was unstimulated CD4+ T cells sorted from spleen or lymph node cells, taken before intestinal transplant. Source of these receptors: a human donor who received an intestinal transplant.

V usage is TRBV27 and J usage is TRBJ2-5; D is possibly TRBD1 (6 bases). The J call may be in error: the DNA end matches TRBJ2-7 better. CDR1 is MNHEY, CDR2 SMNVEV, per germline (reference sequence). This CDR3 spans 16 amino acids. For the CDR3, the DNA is TGTGCCAGCACCCCTGCCCCAGGGGCGCTTTACTACGAGCAGTACTTC. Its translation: CASTPAPGALYYEQYF.

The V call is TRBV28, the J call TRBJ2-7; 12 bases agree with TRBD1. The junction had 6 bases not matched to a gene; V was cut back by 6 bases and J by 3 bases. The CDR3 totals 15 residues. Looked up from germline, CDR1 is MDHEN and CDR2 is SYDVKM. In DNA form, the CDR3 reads TGTGCCAGCAGCGGGACAGGGGGCGGTTTCTACGAGCAGTACTTC. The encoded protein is CASSGTGGGFYEQYF.

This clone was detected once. The CDR3 loop is CASRDRGRGDEKLFF. CDR3 DNA: TGTGCCAGCCGGGACAGGGGGCGAGGGGATGAAAAACTGTTTTTT. V usage is TRBV6-5 and J usage is TRBJ1-4; 12 nucleotides match TRBD1. Unmatched junction bases numbered 7, after V lost 8 bases and J lost 6 bases. The germline gives CDR1 MNHEY, CDR2 SVGAGI. The length of the CDR3 is 15 residues.

The CDR3 sequence is CASSLWRVWNTEAFF. The CDR3 DNA is TGCGCCAGCAGCTTGTGGAGGGTCTGGAACACTGAAGCTTTCTTT. The J gene is TRBJ1-1, the V gene TRBV5-1; D unclear. The CDR3 length is 15 residues. With 1 base removed from V and 1 base from J, the gap between germline ends came to 11 bases. Germline-derived CDR1 and CDR2 are SGHRS and YFSETQ.

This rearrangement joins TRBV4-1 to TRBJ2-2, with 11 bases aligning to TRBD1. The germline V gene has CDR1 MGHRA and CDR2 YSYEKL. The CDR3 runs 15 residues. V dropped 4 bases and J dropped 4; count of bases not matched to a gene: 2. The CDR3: CASSRDRGVTGELFF. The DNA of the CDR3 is TGCGCCAGCAGCCGGGACAGGGGGGTCACCGGGGAGCTGTTTTTT.

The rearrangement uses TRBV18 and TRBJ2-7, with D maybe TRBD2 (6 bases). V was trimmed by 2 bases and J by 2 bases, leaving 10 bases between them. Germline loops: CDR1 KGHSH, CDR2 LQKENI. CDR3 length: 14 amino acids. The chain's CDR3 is CASSPGGSTYEQYF. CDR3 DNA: TGTGCCAGCTCACCAGGGGGGTCAACCTACGAGCAGTACTTC.

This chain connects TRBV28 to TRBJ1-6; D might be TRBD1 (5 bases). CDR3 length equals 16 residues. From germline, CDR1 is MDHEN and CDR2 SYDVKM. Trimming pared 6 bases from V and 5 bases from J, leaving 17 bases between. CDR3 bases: TGTGCCAGCAGCCCGACCCTTGGGGGTAATAATTCACCCCTCCACTTT. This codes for CASSPTLGGNNSPLHF.

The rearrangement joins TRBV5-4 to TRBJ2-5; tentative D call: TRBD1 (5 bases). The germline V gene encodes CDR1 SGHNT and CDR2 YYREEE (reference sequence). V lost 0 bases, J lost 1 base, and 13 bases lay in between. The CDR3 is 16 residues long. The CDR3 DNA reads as TGTGCCAGCAGCTTGGGGCAGGGAAAGGGCCAAGAGACCCAGTACTTC. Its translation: CASSLGQGKGQETQYF.

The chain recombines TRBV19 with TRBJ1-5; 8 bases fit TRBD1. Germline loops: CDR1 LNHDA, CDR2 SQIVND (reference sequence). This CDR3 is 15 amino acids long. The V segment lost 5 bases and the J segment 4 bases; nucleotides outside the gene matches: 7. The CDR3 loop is CASSPTRTGNQPQHF. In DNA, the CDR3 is TGTGCCAGTAGTCCCACCAGGACAGGGAATCAGCCCCAGCATTTT.

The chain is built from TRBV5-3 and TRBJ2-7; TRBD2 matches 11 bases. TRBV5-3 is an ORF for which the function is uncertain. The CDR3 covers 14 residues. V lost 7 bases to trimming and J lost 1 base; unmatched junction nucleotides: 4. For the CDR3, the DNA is TGTGCCAGAGATCGGACTAGCGGGTCCTACGAGCAGTACTTC. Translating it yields CARDRTSGSYEQYF.

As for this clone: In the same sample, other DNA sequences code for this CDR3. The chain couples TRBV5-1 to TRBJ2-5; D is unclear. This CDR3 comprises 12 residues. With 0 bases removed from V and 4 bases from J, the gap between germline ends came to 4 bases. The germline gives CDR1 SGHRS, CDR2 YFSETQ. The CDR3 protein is CASSLVSETQYF. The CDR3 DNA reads TGCGCCAGCAGCTTGGTATCAGAGACCCAGTACTTC.

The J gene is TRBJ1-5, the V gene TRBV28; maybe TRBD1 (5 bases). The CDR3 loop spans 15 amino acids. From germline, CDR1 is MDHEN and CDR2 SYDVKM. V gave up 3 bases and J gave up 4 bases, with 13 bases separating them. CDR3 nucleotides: TGTGCCAGCAGTTTCCTCAGGCAGGGTAATCAGCCCCAGCATTTT. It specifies CASSFLRQGNQPQHF.

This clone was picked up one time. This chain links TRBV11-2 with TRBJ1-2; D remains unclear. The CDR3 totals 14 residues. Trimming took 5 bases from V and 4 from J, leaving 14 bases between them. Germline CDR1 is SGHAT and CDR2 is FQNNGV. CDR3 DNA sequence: TGTGCCAGCAGCCATTCAGGATATACCTATGGCTACACCTTC. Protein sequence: CASSHSGYTYGYTF.

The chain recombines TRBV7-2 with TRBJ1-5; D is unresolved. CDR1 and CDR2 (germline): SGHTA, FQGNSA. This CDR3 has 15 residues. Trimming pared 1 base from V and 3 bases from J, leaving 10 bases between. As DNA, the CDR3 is TGTGCCAGCAGCTTAGATGGAGGGTCCAATCAGCCCCAGCATTTT. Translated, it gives CASSLDGGSNQPQHF.

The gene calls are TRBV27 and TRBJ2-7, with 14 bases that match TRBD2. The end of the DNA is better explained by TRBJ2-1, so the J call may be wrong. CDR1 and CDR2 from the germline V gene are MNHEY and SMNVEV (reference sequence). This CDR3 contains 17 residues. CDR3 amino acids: CASSSVSRLAGGSEQFF. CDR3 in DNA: TGTGCCAGCAGTTCCGTTTCAAGACTAGCGGGAGGGAGTGAGCAGTTCTTC.

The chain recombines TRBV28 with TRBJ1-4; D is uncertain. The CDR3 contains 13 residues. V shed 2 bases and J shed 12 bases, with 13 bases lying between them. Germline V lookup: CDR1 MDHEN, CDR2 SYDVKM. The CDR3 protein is CASSLPGPGELFF. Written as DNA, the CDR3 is TGTGCCAGCAGTTTACCTGGGCCTGGGGAACTGTTTTTT.

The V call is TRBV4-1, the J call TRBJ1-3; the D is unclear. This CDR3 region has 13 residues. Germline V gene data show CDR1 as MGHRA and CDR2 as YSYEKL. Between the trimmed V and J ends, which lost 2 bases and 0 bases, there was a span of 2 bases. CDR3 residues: CASSQRSGNTIYF. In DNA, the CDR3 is TGCGCCAGCAGCCAACGCTCTGGAAACACCATATATTTT.

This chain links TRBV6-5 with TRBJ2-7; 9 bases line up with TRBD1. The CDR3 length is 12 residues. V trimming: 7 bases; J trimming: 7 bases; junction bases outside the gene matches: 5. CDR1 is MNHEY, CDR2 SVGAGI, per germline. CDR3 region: CASTTGTGEQYF. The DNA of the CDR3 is TGTGCCAGCACCACCGGGACAGGGGAGCAGTACTTC.

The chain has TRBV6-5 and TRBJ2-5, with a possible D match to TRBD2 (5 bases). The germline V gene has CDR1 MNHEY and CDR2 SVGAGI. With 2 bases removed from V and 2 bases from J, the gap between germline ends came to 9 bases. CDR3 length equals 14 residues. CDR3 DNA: TGTGCCAGCAGTTACACTAGTACGCAAGAGACCCAGTACTTC. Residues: CASSYTSTQETQYF.

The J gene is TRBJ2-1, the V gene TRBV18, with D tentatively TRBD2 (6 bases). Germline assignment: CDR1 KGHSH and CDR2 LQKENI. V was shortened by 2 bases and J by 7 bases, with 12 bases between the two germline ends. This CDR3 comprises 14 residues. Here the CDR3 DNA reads TGTGCCAGCTCACCAGGTGGGACTCCTAATGAGCAGTTCTTC. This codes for CASSPGGTPNEQFF.

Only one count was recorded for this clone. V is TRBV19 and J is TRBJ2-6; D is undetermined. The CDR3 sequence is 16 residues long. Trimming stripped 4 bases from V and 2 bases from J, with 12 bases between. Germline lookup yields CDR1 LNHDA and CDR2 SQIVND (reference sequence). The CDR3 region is CASSTRLMAGANVLTF. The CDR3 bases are TGTGCCAGTAGTACCCGACTTATGGCTGGGGCCAACGTCCTGACTTTC. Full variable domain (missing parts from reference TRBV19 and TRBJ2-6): DGGITQSPKYLFRKEGQNVTLSCEQNLNHDAMYWYRQDPGQGLRLIYYSQIVNDFQKGDIAEGYSVSREKKESFPLTVTSAQKNPTAFYLCASSTRLMAGANVLTFGAGSRLTVL.

CDR3: CAISLRDDEQYF. The CDR3 bases are TGTGCCATCAGTTTGAGGGACGACGAGCAGTACTTC. V usage is TRBV10-3 and J usage is TRBJ2-5; D assignment may be TRBD1 or TRBD2 (5 bases each). Matching the DNA end better, TRBJ2-7 makes the J call doubtful. The CDR3 covers 12 residues. In germline, CDR1 is ENHRY, CDR2 SYGVKD.

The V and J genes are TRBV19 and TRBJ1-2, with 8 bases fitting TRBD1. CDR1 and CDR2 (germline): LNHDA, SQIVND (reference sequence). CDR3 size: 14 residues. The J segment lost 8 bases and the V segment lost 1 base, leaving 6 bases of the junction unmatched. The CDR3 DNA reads TGTGCCAGTAGTATAGGGGAGACAGGGGACGGCTACACCTTC. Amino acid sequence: CASSIGETGDGYTF.

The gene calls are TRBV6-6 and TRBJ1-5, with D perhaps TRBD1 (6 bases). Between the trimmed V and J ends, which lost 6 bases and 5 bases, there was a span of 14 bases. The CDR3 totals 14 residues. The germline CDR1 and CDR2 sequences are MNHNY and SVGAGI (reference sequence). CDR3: CASSPAGAYQPQHF. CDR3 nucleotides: TGTGCCAGCAGCCCCGCGGGGGCATATCAGCCCCAGCATTTT.

The CDR3 sequence is CASSRGTIPYQETQYF. The DNA for the CDR3 is TGTGCCAGCAGCCGCGGGACAATACCGTACCAAGAGACCCAGTACTTC. The V call is TRBV7-7, the J call TRBJ2-5; the D gene could be TRBD1 or TRBD2 (6 bases each). This CDR3 is built from 16 residues. CDR1 and CDR2 (germline): SSHAT, FNYEAQ (reference sequence). V was cut by 5 bases and J by 0 bases, with 16 bases left in between. Filled out from reference TRBV7-7 and TRBJ2-5, the complete variable domain reads GAGVSQSPRYKVTKRGQDVTLRCDPISSHATLYWYQQALGQGPEFLTYFNYEAQPDKSGLPSDRFSAERPEGSISTLTIQRTEQRDSAMYRCASSRGTIPYQETQYFGPGTRLLVL.

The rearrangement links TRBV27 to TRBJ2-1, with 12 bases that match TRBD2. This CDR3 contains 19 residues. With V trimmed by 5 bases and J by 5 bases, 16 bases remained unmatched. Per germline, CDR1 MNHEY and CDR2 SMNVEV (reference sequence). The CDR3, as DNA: TGTGCCAGCAGTCCCCCCGGACTAGCGGGATTGAGGTCCCACAATGAGCAGTTCTTC. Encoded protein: CASSPPGLAGLRSHNEQFF.

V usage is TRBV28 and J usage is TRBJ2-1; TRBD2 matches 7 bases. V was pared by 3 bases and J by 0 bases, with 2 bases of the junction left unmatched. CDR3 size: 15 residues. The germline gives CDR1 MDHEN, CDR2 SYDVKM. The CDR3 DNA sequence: TGTGCCAGCAGTTTGCCGGGAGGCTCCTACAATGAGCAGTTCTTC. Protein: CASSLPGGSYNEQFF.

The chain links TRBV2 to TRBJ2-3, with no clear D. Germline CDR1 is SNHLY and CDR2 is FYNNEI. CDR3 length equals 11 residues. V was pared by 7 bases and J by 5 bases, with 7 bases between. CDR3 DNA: TGTGCCAGCACCGAACTAGATACGCAGTATTTT. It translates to CASTELDTQYF.